A single T cell receptor beta chain is shown here with its context. The antigen this receptor binds is unknown. No base qualities exist here, and no much larger clone lies one base off it. The trim is 0 bases for V and 0 bases for J, with a gap of 14 bases between the germline ends. Sequences SGHNT (CDR1) and YYREEE (CDR2) are obtained from the germline V gene (reference sequence). The CDR3 measures 17 amino acids from cysteine to phenylalanine. Only the CDR3 portion is preserved as DNA: 51 bases, with reading frame beginning at the first base. The collaborating institutions used their own protocols to collect whole blood in K2EDTA tubes. For TCRbeta analysis, collaborator samples were shipped as frozen whole blood, as isolated PBMCs, or as DNA extracted from either sample type. The sample comes from a study of blood T cell repertoires in COVID-19 (dated by TCRdb to the early 2020s). Regarding the complete study: Collaborator samples came from the United States, Italy and Spain and covered acute and convalescent phases of COVID-19. The prospective study material was composed of cDNA or gDNA derived from T cells, B-cell-depleted T cells, or PBMCs. Subjects who had been exposed to COVID-19, were actively infected with it, or had recovered from it provided the deeply sampled blood TCRbeta repertoires that made up the dataset. The repertoires were made available in a free public database intended to serve as a resource for research on the immune response to SARS-CoV-2. The samples were drawn from the first 160 participants of the ongoing ImmuneRACE study and from over a thousand subjects provided by 6 global collaborators. A de-identified subject ID, COVID-19 status, age in years and sex were almost always included in the sample metadata. Where HLA class I and class II types were available, the types were taken from metadata supplied by the sample provider, not from assay-based typing. Results the study describes overall, beyond this receptor: The quantity of clinical and demographic metadata differed by source and by participant and was supplied without curation.

TCRbeta CDR3 regions were amplified from genomic DNA by means of the immunoSEQ Assay, a bias-controlled multiplex PCR. Concerning the study's data processing: The number of nucleated cells in each sample was estimated from the amplification of reference gene primers within the assay. Sequence reads were collapsed and filtered to measure the absolute abundance of every unique TCRbeta CDR3 rearrangement. Productive Simpson clonality was computed per sample as the square root of Simpson's diversity index over productive rearrangements. TCRdb holds this immuneACCESS table with in-frame rearrangements only. Some clones are missing; in checked studies, unresolved V genes explain under half, and the rest has no known cause. D and trimming come from the DNA, and the V and J calls and clone size come from that table. The sample has some 260,000 clones on record, 82% of them singletons. Approximately 4.9% of the sample is taken by the ten largest.

Material for sequencing was peripheral blood. The receptor chain draws on TRBV5-4 and TRBJ2-3; possibly the D gene is TRBD2, per 5 matching bases. The sequence derives from a woman aged 80 or over with active or convalescent COVID-19. The DNA sequence is TGTGCCAGCAGCTTGGATCGATTAGCGTCTAGCACAGATACGCAGTATTTT. Its protein product is CASSLDRLASSTDTQYF.